The rows below give T cell receptor beta chains drawn from one sample of a study of human T cells and chemical hapten exposure. TCRdb ran MiXCR on the RACE reads and lists one entry per CDR3 protein. This table has tens of thousands of distinct CDR3 sequences, roughly 3.3% appearing once. The sample here was whole blood, taken in connection with sensitization to the hapten diphenylcyclopropenone (DPC). Every receptor here comes from a man aged 40-55 years with alopecia areata. Some clones in this sample may be carry-over from other donors' samples. Both conserved end residues are part of each CDR3. A D gene is named only where the DNA matches it firmly. Only part of the rows carry a size: once, few, many, or a class if the clone is expanded.

TRBV14,TRBJ2-5,many,TRBD2,TGTGCCAGCAGCCAAGAGGGACTAGCCCAGTACTTC,CASSQEGLAQYF
TRBV3-1,TRBJ2-7,many,NA,TGTGCCAGCAGCCAGTTCTACGAGCAGTACTTC,CASSQFYEQYF
TRBV11-2,TRBJ2-7,many,TRBD2,TGTGCCAGCAGATCTAGCGGGGGCACCTACGAGCAGTACTTC,CASRSSGGTYEQYF
TRBV12-3/TRBV12-4,TRBJ2-6,many,TRBD1,TGTGCCAGCAGTTGGACAGGGAACTCTGGGGCCAACGTCCTGACTTTC,CASSWTGNSGANVLTF
TRBV4-3,TRBJ1-6,many,NA,TGCGCCAGCAGCCAAGAGACAGTGCAACCCCTCCACTTT,CASSQETVQPLHF
TRBV11-1,TRBJ2-5,many,TRBD2,TGTGCCAGCAGCCGGACTAGGCAAGAGACCCAGTACTTC,CASSRTRQETQYF
TRBV27,TRBJ2-1,NA,TRBD2,TGTGCCAGCAGCCCCCGGGGGGCTAGCGGGAATGAGCAGTTCTTC,CASSPRGASGNEQFF
TRBV27,TRBJ2-7,many,TRBD1,TGTGCCAGCGGCGGGACAGGGGGCTCCGAGCAGTACTTC,CASGGTGGSEQYF
TRBV14,TRBJ2-1,many,TRBD1,TGTGCCAGCAGCCAAGATTCGGGACAGGGGATGGCTGAGCAGTTCTTC,CASSQDSGQGMAEQFF
TRBV5-1,TRBJ2-3,many,TRBD1,TGCGCCAGCAGCGATGGACAGGGCTCGGATACGCAGTATTTT,CASSDGQGSDTQYF
TRBV5-1,TRBJ2-3,many,NA,TGCGCCAGCAGAGGAGGCTTAAAAGATACGCAGTATTTT,CASRGGLKDTQYF
TRBV20-1,TRBJ2-6,NA,TRBD2,TGCAGTGCTAGAGCGACTAGCGGGGACTCTGGGGCCAACGTCCTGACTTTC,CSARATSGDSGANVLTF
TRBV19,TRBJ2-5,NA,NA,TGTGCCAGTAGTATAGCGGAGGGTTCCCAAGAGACCCAGTACTTC,CASSIAEGSQETQYF
TRBV12-5,TRBJ2-1,many,NA,TGTGCTAGTGGTTTAGGGGATAGCTCCTACAATGAGCAGTTCTTC,CASGLGDSSYNEQFF
TRBV10-3,TRBJ2-4,many,TRBD2,TGTGCCATCAGTGGGGGACTAGCGGGAGGGCAAAACATTCAGTACTTC,CAISGGLAGGQNIQYF
TRBV10-3,TRBJ2-7,many,TRBD1,TGTGCCGTTGGACAGGGGAACTACGAGCAGTACTTC,CAVGQGNYEQYF
TRBV25-1,TRBJ1-1,few,TRBD1,TGTGCCAGCAGTGACACGGGACAGGGGCCCGAAGCTTTCTTT,CASSDTGQGPEAFF
TRBV30,TRBJ2-6,many,TRBD1,TGTGCCTGGACGGGACAGTCTGGGGCCAACGTCCTGACTTTC,CAWTGQSGANVLTF
TRBV3-1,TRBJ1-1,few,NA,TGTGCCAGCAGCCAAGGGATCATGAACACTGAAGCTTTCTTT,CASSQGIMNTEAFF
TRBV6-5,TRBJ2-3,few,NA,TGTGCCAGCAGTTACTACCTGGCAGATACGCAGTATTTT,CASSYYLADTQYF
TRBV14,TRBJ2-1,many,NA,TGTGCCAGCAGCCTCGCCAGGGGCGTCTGGACATTCTTC,CASSLARGVWTFF
TRBV3-1,TRBJ2-4,many,NA,TGTGCCAGCAGCCGGGGACTCCAAAGATCAAACATTCAGTACTTC,CASSRGLQRSNIQYF
TRBV18,TRBJ2-7,many,TRBD1,TGTGCCAGCTCACTCCGGGACAGGTCCTACGAGCAGTACTTC,CASSLRDRSYEQYF
TRBV18,TRBJ2-6,many,TRBD2,TGTGCCAGCTCACCAGAAGGGACTAGCGCTGGGGCCAACGTCCTGACTTTC,CASSPEGTSAGANVLTF
TRBV3-1,TRBJ2-5,NA,TRBD2,TGTGCCAGCAGCCAAGTGTCTAGCGGGAGCCCGCTCCAAGAGACCCAGTACTTC,CASSQVSSGSPLQETQYF
TRBV4-2,TRBJ1-2,many,NA,TGTGCCAGCAGCCAAGATCTGGGAGGAGTTTATGGCTACACCTTC,CASSQDLGGVYGYTF